These T cell receptor beta chains were read from a single sample in a study of blood T cells in healthy people across ages. TCRdb re-analysed the 5' RACE reads in MiXCR, keeping a single row per CDR3 protein. Of over a million distinct CDR3 sequences in the sample, around 43% were seen once. The sequencing input was blood. Every receptor here comes from a woman aged 60-75 years in good health. Each CDR3 is given with its conserved first and last residue. A D gene is named only where the DNA matches it firmly. Clone size is shown for a subset of rows, as once, few, many or a class of expanded clone.

v_call	cdr3_length	j_call	clone_size	d_call	cdr3_nt	cdr3_aa
TRBV2	16	TRBJ2-7	few	TRBD2	TGTGCCAGCAGTGATGGTGGACTAGCGGGATCAAATGAGCAGTACTTC	CASSDGGLAGSNEQYF
TRBV2	17	TRBJ1-2	NA	NA	TGTGCCAGCAGTCCTCTCCTCGTAGGGACCGCTAACTATGGCTACACCTTC	CASSPLLVGTANYGYTF
TRBV4-3	17	TRBJ2-7	NA	TRBD2	TGCGCCAGCAGCCAAGCGGTGGGAACTAGCGGGAGTGACGAGCAGTACTTC	CASSQAVGTSGSDEQYF
TRBV28	12	TRBJ2-7	NA	NA	TGTGCCACCGTGGGGGGCGGACACGAGCAGTACTTC	CATVGGGHEQYF
TRBV5-5	12	TRBJ2-7	NA	NA	TGTGCCAGCGGGCGGCAGGGAAACGAGCAGTACTTC	CASGRQGNEQYF
TRBV6-2/TRBV6-3	15	TRBJ2-7	NA	TRBD1	TGTGCCAGCAGCCCTGACAGGGTCCCCTTCGGCGAGCAGTACTTC	CASSPDRVPFGEQYF
TRBV11-2	13	TRBJ2-7	few	NA	TGTGCCAGCAGACCAGGCGAGGGCTACGAGCAGTACTTC	CASRPGEGYEQYF
TRBV20-1	15	TRBJ2-1	NA	TRBD2	TGCAGTGCTAGGGATCTAGCGGGAGCGAGGGCTGAGCAGTTCTTC	CSARDLAGARAEQFF
TRBV29-1	14	TRBJ2-7	NA	NA	TGCATCAGCGTTGGGTTACTAGCCCTTATCGAGCAGTACTTC	CISVGLLALIEQYF
TRBV5-1	16	TRBJ1-1	NA	NA	TGCGCCAGCAGCTTGGCCCCGGGCCTGGGGAACACTGAAGCTTTCTTT	CASSLAPGLGNTEAFF
TRBV7-2	14	TRBJ1-5	NA	NA	TGTGCCAGCAGCCTTCGGGGAGGCAGGCAGCCCCAGCATTTT	CASSLRGGRQPQHF
TRBV5-1	16	TRBJ2-7	NA	NA	TGCGCCAGCAGCTCAGAACGCGCACTGACCTCCTACGAGCAGTACTTC	CASSSERALTSYEQYF
TRBV4-2	13	TRBJ2-7	NA	NA	TGTGCCAGCAGCCAAGATCTTGAGGTCGAGCAGTACTTC	CASSQDLEVEQYF
TRBV29-1	13	TRBJ2-5	many	NA	TGCAGCGTCCCCGACGCAATTCGGGAGACCCAGTACTTC	CSVPDAIRETQYF
TRBV20-1	13	TRBJ2-6	NA	NA	TGCAGTGCTAGTTACCCTGGGGCCAACGTCCTGACTTTC	CSASYPGANVLTF
TRBV7-9	14	TRBJ1-2	few	NA	TGTGCCAGCAGCTTAGATGTGGGTAAAGGTGGCTACACCTTC	CASSLDVGKGGYTF
TRBV10-3	14	TRBJ2-2	NA	NA	TGTGCCATCAGTGAGAGAGGGCAAACCGGGGAGCTGTTTTTT	CAISERGQTGELFF
TRBV27	16	TRBJ2-2	once	NA	TGTGCCAGCAGTGGATACAGGGACCTGAACACCGGGGAGCTGTTTTTT	CASSGYRDLNTGELFF
TRBV7-2	14	TRBJ2-1	few	NA	TGTGCCAGCAGAGTGAGGGGTGGCTACAATGAGCAGTTCTTC	CASRVRGGYNEQFF
TRBV9	13	TRBJ2-3	NA	NA	TGTGCCAGCAGCAAGCTGGGCACAGATACGCAGTATTTT	CASSKLGTDTQYF